This section outlines one T cell receptor (beta chain) sequence together with its context. Its antigen remains unidentified. Healthy-control blood donors had a median age of about 50 years (range about 21-80) and were over 50% female. Both CD4+ and CD8+ cells were separated through positive magnetic bead selection, and their purity was verified using flow cytometry. This sample is drawn from a study of somatic mutations in cytotoxic T cells in rheumatoid arthritis. Turning to the study itself: Purity of nearly 100% was reached when some V beta antibody-stained T-cell populations were flow-sorted, including V beta1+ cells sequenced for TCRB.

The study, taken as a whole, reports: Exceedance of 20% of CD8+ cells by the largest CD8+ clone occurred in about an eighth of the 65 patients.

Assay: immunoSEQ multiplex PCR; the TCRdb copy retains only in-frame clones and omits some. The sample has fewer than 9,000 clones, 60% seen once; the top ten hold 23%. The sequence was collected from a woman aged 40 to 50 in good health. Sequences were obtained from CD8+ T cells sorted from blood.

The CDR3 DNA reads TGTGCCAGCCAACCCGGGACAGTCTTGTACGAGCAGTACTTC. Encoded protein: CASQPGTVLYEQYF. V usage is TRBV5-8 and J usage is TRBJ2-7; 7 bases are shared with TRBD1. With 7 bases clipped from V and 4 bases from J, the junction kept 11 bases outside the gene matches. This CDR3 is built from 14 residues. Germline assignment: CDR1 SGHTS and CDR2 YDEGEE.